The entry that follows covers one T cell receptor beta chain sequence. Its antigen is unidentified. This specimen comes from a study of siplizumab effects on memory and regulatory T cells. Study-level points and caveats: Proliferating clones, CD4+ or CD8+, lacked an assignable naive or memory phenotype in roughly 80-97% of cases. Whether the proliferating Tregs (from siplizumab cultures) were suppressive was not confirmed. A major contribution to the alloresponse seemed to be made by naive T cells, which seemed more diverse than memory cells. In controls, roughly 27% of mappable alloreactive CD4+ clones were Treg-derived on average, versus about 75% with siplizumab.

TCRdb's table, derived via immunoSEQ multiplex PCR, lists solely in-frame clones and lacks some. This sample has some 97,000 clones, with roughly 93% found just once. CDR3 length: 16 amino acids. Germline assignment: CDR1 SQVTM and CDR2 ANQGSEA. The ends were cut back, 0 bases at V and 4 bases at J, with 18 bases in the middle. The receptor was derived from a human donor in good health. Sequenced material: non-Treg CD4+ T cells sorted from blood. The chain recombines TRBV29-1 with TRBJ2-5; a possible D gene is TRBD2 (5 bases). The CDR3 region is CSVEDRAVGGVETQYF. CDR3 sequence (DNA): TGCAGCGTTGAAGATAGAGCGGTCGGTGGGGTAGAGACCCAGTACTTC.